The 31 T cell receptor beta chains presented below share a single source sample, sequenced in a study of T cell responses to AZD1222 COVID-19 vaccine (dated by TCRdb to the early 2020s). Library construction relied on the immunoSEQ multiplex PCR assay. In TCRdb, the immuneACCESS table is reduced to in-frame sequences with V and J assigned. These tables do not hold every clone; where another copy was compared, an unresolved V gene accounts for under half, and the others remain unexplained. Counted in this sample were over 110,000 clones; around 90% of them appeared once. The ten most abundant clones make up around 1.7% of the sample. The sample's time point label is to be understood as: baseline before first vaccination. The specimen was peripheral blood, collected on day 0 of AZD1222 vaccination. The receptors were sampled from an adult in good health.

The V gene is TRBV5-1, the J gene TRBJ1-1; no reliable D call. The germline CDR1 and CDR2 sequences are SGHRS and YFSETQ. The CDR3 consists of 14 residues. V was clipped by 7 bases and J by 1 base, with 14 bases between them. The CDR3 DNA reads TGCGCCAGCCGCCCAGGATCGGGGAACACTGAAGCTTTCTTT. Encoded protein: CASRPGSGNTEAFF.

The chain is built from TRBV12-5 and TRBJ1-1; D call uncertain. There are 13 residues in the CDR3. The germline V gene has CDR1 LGHNT and CDR2 FRNRAP. Trimming left V 4 bases short and J 1 base short, with 7 bases between. Here the CDR3 reads CASGSGPNTEAFF. CDR3 in DNA: TGTGCTAGTGGTTCTGGCCCGAACACTGAAGCTTTCTTT.

This sequence joins TRBV18 and TRBJ2-7; either TRBD1 or TRBD2 may fit D (5 bases each). The CDR3 extends over 15 amino acids. Looked up from germline, CDR1 is KGHSH and CDR2 is LQKENI. V lost 2 bases and J lost 4, with 15 bases in between. This CDR3 reads CASSPRDPGLYEQYF. The CDR3 DNA reads as TGTGCCAGCTCACCAAGGGACCCCGGATTATACGAGCAGTACTTC.

The rearrangement links TRBV7-9 to TRBJ1-1; the D gene is possibly TRBD1 (5 bases). Germline V gives CDR1 SEHNR, CDR2 FQNEAQ (reference sequence). CDR3 length: 15 residues. Trimming removed 4 bases from V and 5 bases from J, with 17 bases in between. DNA for the CDR3: TGTGCCAGCAGCTCCCTCCGGGGCCGGGGGACTGAAGCTTTCTTT. This codes for CASSSLRGRGTEAFF.

The rearrangement joins TRBV5-5 to TRBJ1-3; D ambiguous. V gave up 1 base and J gave up 0 bases, with 8 bases separating them. This CDR3 has 15 residues. Germline V gives CDR1 SGHKS, CDR2 YYEKEE (reference sequence). The CDR3 DNA sequence: TGTGCCAGCAGCTTGCGGCAGAGCTCTGGAAACACCATATATTTT. Amino acids: CASSLRQSSGNTIYF. Drawing the rest from reference TRBV5-5 and TRBJ1-3, the complete variable domain is DAGVTQSPTHLIKTRGQQVTLRCSPISGHKSVSWYQQVLGQGPQFIFQYYEKEERGRGNFPDRFSARQFPNYSSELNVNALLLGDSALYLCASSLRQSSGNTIYFGEGSWLTVV.

The V call is TRBV11-1, the J call TRBJ2-1, with D possibly matching TRBD1 (6 bases). The CDR3 runs 16 residues. The V gene lost 5 bases and the J gene lost 5 bases, with 19 bases spanning the gap. CDR1 is SGHAT and CDR2 is FQDESV in the germline V gene (reference sequence). The CDR3 loop reads CASSLLTGTLNNEQFF. The CDR3 DNA follows: TGTGCCAGCAGCCTATTGACCGGGACACTAAACAATGAGCAGTTCTTC.

The CDR3 bases are TGTGCCAGCAGTCGACTTCCAGGGGAGGGGTCCTACGAGCAGTACTTC. Its translation is CASSRLPGEGSYEQYF. The chain links TRBV6-6 to TRBJ2-7; TRBD2 is a possible D gene (7 bases). The CDR3 consists of 16 residues. Germline V CDR1 and CDR2: MNHNY, SVGAGI (reference sequence). V dropped 5 bases and J dropped 1 base, with 18 bases sitting between them.

The rearrangement joins TRBV7-2 to TRBJ2-7; TRBD1 aligns across 7 bases. CDR1 is SGHTA, CDR2 FQGNSA, per germline. The CDR3 is made up of 15 amino acids. V shed 5 bases and J 0 bases; nucleotides not matched to a gene: 7. CDR3 sequence (DNA): TGTGCCAGCAGCCCAGACAGGGCTAGCTCCTACGAGCAGTACTTC. Translated: CASSPDRASSYEQYF.

The rearrangement joins TRBV3-1 (or the pseudogene TRBV3-2) to TRBJ1-1; D is unclear. Trimming removed 3 bases from V and 6 bases from J, with 11 bases in between. Germline CDR1 is LGHDT and CDR2 is YNNKEL (reference sequence). This CDR3 comprises 13 residues. The CDR3 nucleotides read TGTGCCAGCAGCCATCCACCGGCACCTGAAGCTTTCTTT. It specifies CASSHPPAPEAFF.

The chain has TRBV7-9 and TRBJ2-5; 8 bases line up with TRBD1. This CDR3 spans 14 amino acids. V dropped 7 bases and J dropped 0; count of bases not matched to a gene: 4. Germline values: CDR1 SEHNR, CDR2 FQNEAQ (reference sequence). The CDR3 DNA follows: TGTGCCAGCATCCCGGACAGGGACCAAGAGACCCAGTACTTC. It encodes CASIPDRDQETQYF.

This chain uses TRBV9 with TRBJ2-2; D remains unclear. Germline V gives CDR1 SGDLS, CDR2 YYNGEE. Trimming took 0 bases from V and 2 from J, leaving 5 bases between them. This CDR3 has 14 amino acids. The CDR3 nucleotides are TGTGCCAGCAGCGTAGTACTAAACACCGGGGAGCTGTTTTTT. This encodes CASSVVLNTGELFF.

The rearrangement joins TRBV7-9 to TRBJ1-3; possible D gene TRBD1, 5 bases. The CDR3 spans 17 residues. Trimming pared 5 bases from V and 0 bases from J, leaving 17 bases between. CDR1 is SEHNR and CDR2 is FQNEAQ in the germline V gene (reference sequence). The CDR3, as DNA: TGTGCCAGCAGCCCAGTGCCGGGACCACGCTCTGGAAACACCATATATTTT. Amino acids: CASSPVPGPRSGNTIYF.

The chain has TRBV28 and TRBJ2-3; 9 nucleotides agree with TRBD2. This CDR3 is 16 amino acids long. Trimming cost V 4 bases and J 2 bases; bases outside gene matches: 7. From germline, CDR1 is MDHEN and CDR2 SYDVKM. DNA of the CDR3: TGTGCCAGCAGTTGGGGACTAGCCGGTAACACAGATACGCAGTATTTT. Translation: CASSWGLAGNTDTQYF.

The chain couples TRBV3-1 (or the pseudogene TRBV3-2) to TRBJ1-3; TRBD1 matches at 8 bases. The CDR3 is 16 residues long. Germline lookup yields CDR1 LGHDT and CDR2 YNNKEL (reference sequence). V was clipped by 5 bases and J by 0 bases; unmatched bases: 6. CDR3: CASSSRDRNSGNTIYF. CDR3 nucleotides: TGTGCCAGCAGCTCAAGGGACAGGAACTCTGGAAACACCATATATTTT.

The V and J genes are TRBV6-5 and TRBJ2-1; maybe TRBD2 (6 bases). V was trimmed by 7 bases and J by 4 bases, leaving 14 bases between them. This CDR3 spans 14 amino acids. CDR1 is MNHEY, CDR2 SVGAGI, per germline. CDR3 in DNA: TGTGCCAGCAAGGTGACGGAGGGATACAATGAGCAGTTCTTC. This codes for CASKVTEGYNEQFF.

This CDR3 is CASSVGNSGDIQYF. The CDR3 nucleotides are TGTGCCAGCAGCGTTGGCAATTCCGGGGACATTCAGTACTTC. The chain has TRBV9 and TRBJ2-4; the D gene is possibly TRBD2 (5 bases). The V end lost 2 bases, the J end lost 8 bases, and 14 bases lay between the germline ends. The CDR3 totals 14 residues. In germline, CDR1 is SGDLS, CDR2 YYNGEE. The full variable domain, completed using reference TRBV9 and TRBJ2-4, is DSGVTQTPKHLITATGQRVTLRCSPRSGDLSVYWYQQSLDQGLQFLIQYYNGEERAKGNILERFSAQQFPDLHSELNLSSLELGDSALYFCASSVGNSGDIQYFGAGTRLSVL.

The chain joins TRBV12-5 to TRBJ1-2; 7 bases are a match to TRBD1. Germline CDR1 is LGHNT and CDR2 is FRNRAP. V lost 1 base to trimming and J lost 8 bases; unmatched junction nucleotides: 7. The CDR3 has 14 residues. CDR3 loop: CASGLDRGRQGYTF. CDR3 DNA: TGTGCTAGTGGTTTGGACAGGGGACGTCAAGGCTACACCTTC.

This clone was recorded only once. DNA of the CDR3: TGTGCCAGCAGAAGTAGATTCACAGTGCCCTATGGCTACACCTTC. This translates into CASRSRFTVPYGYTF. The chain has TRBV6-5 and TRBJ1-2; unclear D gene. Germline CDR1 is MNHEY and CDR2 is SVGAGI. Trimming shortened V by 6 bases and J by 4 bases, and 18 bases separated the two germline ends. The CDR3 length is 15 residues.

This sequence joins TRBV27 and TRBJ1-6; 7 positions match TRBD1. The CDR3 runs to 14 residues. CDR1 is MNHEY and CDR2 is SMNVEV in the germline V gene (reference sequence). Losses at the gene ends were 5 bases for V and 10 bases for J; bases not matched to a gene: 8. For the CDR3, the DNA is TGTGCCAGCAGTGAGAGGGGGCGAGGCTCACCCCTCCACTTT. The encoded protein is CASSERGRGSPLHF.

The chain joins TRBV24-1 to TRBJ2-3, with unresolved D. Looked up from germline, CDR1 is KGHDR and CDR2 is SFDVKD. Trimming left V 4 bases short and J 2 bases short, with 6 bases between. There are 13 residues in the CDR3. This chain's CDR3 is CATSEALTDTQYF. In DNA, the CDR3 is TGTGCCACCAGTGAGGCCCTCACAGATACGCAGTATTTT.

V gene TRBV10-3 combines with J gene TRBJ2-5, with D perhaps TRBD2 (7 bases). CDR1 and CDR2 (germline): ENHRY, SYGVKD. V lost 4 bases, J lost 0 bases, and 9 bases lay in between. The CDR3 runs 14 residues. The CDR3 protein is CAISGGGDQETQYF. The CDR3 region has the DNA TGTGCCATCAGTGGAGGGGGGGACCAAGAGACCCAGTACTTC.

This clone was picked up a small number of times. This chain links TRBV6-1 with TRBJ2-1, with 8 positions matching TRBD2. V lost 2 bases to trimming and J lost 7 bases; unmatched junction nucleotides: 10. From germline, CDR1 is MNHNS and CDR2 SASEGT. This CDR3 has 16 residues. CDR3 nucleotide sequence: TGTGCCAGCAGTGAATCTGTGACTAGCGTTAGGAATGAGCAGTTCTTC. Translated: CASSESVTSVRNEQFF.

The J gene is TRBJ1-1, the V gene TRBV2; no clear D gene. Trimming took 3 bases from V and 0 from J, leaving 5 bases between them. The CDR3 covers 13 residues. Germline loops: CDR1 SNHLY, CDR2 FYNNEI. This CDR3 is CASSDSLNTEAFF. The CDR3 nucleotides are TGTGCCAGCAGTGACAGCCTGAACACTGAAGCTTTCTTT.

This clone was counted a few times. The chain combines TRBV4-1 with TRBJ1-2; 11 bases are shared with TRBD1. The germline gives CDR1 MGHRA, CDR2 YSYEKL. After removal of 2 bases from V and 4 bases from J, the junction contained 6 bases not matched to a gene. The CDR3 contains 16 residues. The CDR3 DNA is TGCGCCAGCAGCCAATTATGGGACAGGGGGGCCTATGGCTACACCTTC. It yields the protein CASSQLWDRGAYGYTF.

The rearrangement links TRBV27 to TRBJ2-1, with TRBD2 identical over 8 bases. V was pared by 0 bases and J by 7 bases, with 2 bases of the junction left unmatched. Germline values: CDR1 MNHEY, CDR2 SMNVEV (reference sequence). The CDR3 has 14 residues. This chain's CDR3 is CASSLSASGNEQFF. In DNA, the CDR3 is TGTGCCAGCAGTTTATCGGCTAGCGGGAATGAGCAGTTCTTC.

V is TRBV6-4 and J is TRBJ2-2; D might be TRBD2 (6 bases). CDR1 MRHNA and CDR2 SNTAGT come from the germline V gene. The CDR3 contains 15 residues. The ends were cut back, 10 bases at V and 5 bases at J, with 20 bases in the middle. DNA for the CDR3: TGTGCCATACCGAACATAGGCGGGAAGACCGGGGAGCTGTTTTTT. Translation: CAIPNIGGKTGELFF.

V is TRBV7-9 and J is TRBJ1-2, with a weak D call TRBD1 (6 bases). V dropped 5 bases and J dropped 8 bases, with 15 bases sitting between them. This CDR3 has 13 residues. The germline gives CDR1 SEHNR, CDR2 FQNEAQ (reference sequence). Written as DNA, the CDR3 is TGTGCCAGCAGCAGGAGGGGGGGCGACGGCTACACCTTC. It encodes CASSRRGGDGYTF.

CDR3 coding DNA: TGTGCCACCAGTGATTTCCCCCGAGTGGACGAGCAGTACTTC. This sequence encodes CATSDFPRVDEQYF. The V and J genes are TRBV24-1 and TRBJ2-7; unclear D gene. CDR1 is KGHDR and CDR2 is SFDVKD in the germline V gene. The CDR3 contains 14 residues. V dropped 1 base and J dropped 5 bases, with 11 bases sitting between them.

The chain recombines TRBV3-1 (or the pseudogene TRBV3-2) with TRBJ1-2; 8 bases align to TRBD1. This CDR3 has 17 amino acids. The germline gives CDR1 LGHDT, CDR2 YNNKEL (reference sequence). V was pared by 3 bases and J by 4 bases, with 13 bases of the junction left unmatched. CDR3 DNA: TGTGCCAGCAGCCATCCCCGTTATCGACAGGGGTTCTATGGCTACACCTTC. Protein product: CASSHPRYRQGFYGYTF.

This clone was counted once. The chain links TRBV11-3 to TRBJ1-3, with D hard to call. Trimming left V 5 bases short and J 0 bases short, with 5 bases between. Looked up from germline, CDR1 is SGHNT and CDR2 is YENEEA. CDR3 size: 13 residues. CDR3 loop: CASSRGSGNTIYF. The CDR3 nucleotides are TGTGCCAGCAGCCGGGGCTCTGGAAACACCATATATTTT.

The chain joins TRBV29-1 to TRBJ2-7; 10 nucleotides align to TRBD1. The germline gives CDR1 SQVTM, CDR2 ANQGSEA. The V and J ends lost 7 bases and 6 bases, in that order; junction bases with no gene match: 9. This CDR3 contains 13 residues. The CDR3 region is CSAGTGEGSEQYF. The CDR3 DNA follows: TGCAGCGCGGGGACAGGGGAGGGGTCCGAGCAGTACTTC.